This T cell receptor (beta chain) was identified in a study of cytomegalovirus exposure and HLA in healthy donors. PCR involved 60 Vbeta and 13 Jbeta primers. TCRdb keeps only in-frame clones here, not all; method: immunoSEQ multiplex PCR. Here the sample spans some 100,000 clones, approximately 77% being singletons. Unrecorded immune exposures were likely, despite nominal health at sampling. CDR1 is MGHRA and CDR2 is YSYEKL in the germline V gene. The CDR3 is 17 residues long. V lost 1 base, J lost 4 bases, and 11 bases stayed unmatched. The table lists this clone with a few counts. The V and J genes are TRBV4-1 and TRBJ2-5; TRBD1 aligns across 8 bases. Sequencing used PBMCs. The sequence derives from a man aged 45-65 years in good health and CMV-seropositive. The CDR3 sequence: CASSQVVSRGRGETQYF. The CDR3 nucleotides read TGCGCCAGCAGCCAAGTCGTCTCCAGGGGGCGCGGAGAGACCCAGTACTTC.